This T cell receptor (beta chain) was recorded in a study of blood T cell repertoires in COVID-19. Profiled with immunoSEQ multiplex PCR; TCRdb holds only in-frame clones, not every one. The sample holds fewer than 150,000 clones, around nine tenths seen once. The V gene's germline CDR1 is SGHNT and CDR2 YYREEE (reference sequence). V lost 2 bases, J lost 6 bases, and 8 bases lay in between. The CDR3 is made up of 13 amino acids. The receptor comes from a human donor in a cohort sampled during active COVID-19. Sample: peripheral blood. The genes are TRBV5-4 and TRBJ2-2; a weak D match, TRBD1 (5 bases). The CDR3 DNA is TGTGCCAGCAGCTTTACAGGTTCCGGGGAGCTGTTTTTT. This codes for CASSFTGSGELFF. The full variable domain, completed using reference TRBV5-4 and TRBJ2-2, is ETGVTQSPTHLIKTRGQQVTLRCSSQSGHNTVSWYQQALGQGPQFIFQYYREEENGRGNFPPRFSGLQFPNYSSELNVNALELDDSALYLCASSFTGSGELFFGEGSRLTVL.